This TCR beta chain stems from a study of T cell responses to AZD1222 COVID-19 vaccine. General study results and limits: Reports say nearly half of spike-specific TCRs go after unmutated variant regions. Clonal diversity was possibly underestimated, and white British individuals and females predominated among donors.

Measured with immunoSEQ multiplex PCR; TCRdb has only the in-frame clones, and not every one. The sample has 130,000 to 150,000 clones, approximately 85% seen once. V lost 5 bases to trimming and J lost 3 bases, with 20 bases between them. In germline, CDR1 is LNHDA, CDR2 SQIVND (reference sequence). This CDR3 is built from 16 residues. As regards this clone: Its antigen remains unidentified.

The chain combines TRBV19 with TRBJ2-7; possible D gene TRBD2, 6 bases. The clonotype was recovered from an adult in good health. Sequencing used peripheral blood, obtained on day 0 of MenACWY control vaccination. The CDR3 is CASSLSPGRTNYEQYF. Written as DNA, the CDR3 is TGTGCCAGTAGTCTCAGCCCCGGACGGACTAACTACGAGCAGTACTTC.